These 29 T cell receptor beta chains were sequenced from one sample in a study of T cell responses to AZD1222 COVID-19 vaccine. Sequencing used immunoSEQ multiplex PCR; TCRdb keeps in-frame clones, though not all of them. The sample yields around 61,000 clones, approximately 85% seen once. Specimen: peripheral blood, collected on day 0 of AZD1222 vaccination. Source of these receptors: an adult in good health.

CDR3 sequence reads: CASSNGGEQYF. The CDR3 DNA follows: TGTGCCAGCAGCAATGGGGGCGAGCAGTACTTC. The gene calls are TRBV11-2 and TRBJ2-7; TRBD1 or TRBD2 may be the D gene (5 bases each). Germline V gives CDR1 SGHAT, CDR2 FQNNGV. V lost 5 bases and J 6 bases, leaving 8 bases between the germline ends. The CDR3 length is 11 residues.

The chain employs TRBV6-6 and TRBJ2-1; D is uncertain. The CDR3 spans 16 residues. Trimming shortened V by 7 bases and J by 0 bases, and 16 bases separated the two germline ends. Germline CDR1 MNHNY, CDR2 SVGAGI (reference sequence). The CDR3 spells CASTQTTPYSYNEQFF. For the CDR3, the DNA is TGTGCCAGCACCCAAACAACACCCTACTCCTACAATGAGCAGTTCTTC.

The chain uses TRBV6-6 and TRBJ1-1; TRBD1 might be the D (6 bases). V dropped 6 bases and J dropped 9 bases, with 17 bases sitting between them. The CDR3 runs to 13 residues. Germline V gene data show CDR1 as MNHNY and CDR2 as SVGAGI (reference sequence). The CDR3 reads CASRQGGSYKAFF. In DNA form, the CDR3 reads TGTGCCAGCAGACAGGGAGGATCCTATAAAGCTTTCTTT.

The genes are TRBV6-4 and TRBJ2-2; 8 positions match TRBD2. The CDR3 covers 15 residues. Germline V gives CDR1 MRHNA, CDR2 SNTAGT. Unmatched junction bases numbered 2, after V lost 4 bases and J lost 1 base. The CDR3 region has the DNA TGTGCCAGCAGTGTCACTAGCGGGAACACCGGGGAGCTGTTTTTT. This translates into CASSVTSGNTGELFF.

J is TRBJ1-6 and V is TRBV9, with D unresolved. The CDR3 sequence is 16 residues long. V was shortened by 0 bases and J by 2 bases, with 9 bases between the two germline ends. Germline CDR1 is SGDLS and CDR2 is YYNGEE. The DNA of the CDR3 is TGTGCCAGCAGCGTAGGTCCCCGTGCCTATAATTCACCCCTCCACTTT. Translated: CASSVGPRAYNSPLHF.

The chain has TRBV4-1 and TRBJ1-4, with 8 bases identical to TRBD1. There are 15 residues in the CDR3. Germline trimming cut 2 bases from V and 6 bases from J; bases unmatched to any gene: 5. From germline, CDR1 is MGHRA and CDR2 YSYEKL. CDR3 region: CASSQTDRGHEKLFF. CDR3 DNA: TGCGCCAGCAGCCAAACCGACAGGGGCCATGAAAAACTGTTTTTT.

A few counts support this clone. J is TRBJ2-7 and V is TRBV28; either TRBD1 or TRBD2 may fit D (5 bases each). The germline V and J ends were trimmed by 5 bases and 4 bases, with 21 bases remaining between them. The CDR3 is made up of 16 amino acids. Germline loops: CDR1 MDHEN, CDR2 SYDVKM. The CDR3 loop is CASSPSQREGFYEQYF. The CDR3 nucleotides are TGTGCCAGCAGTCCGTCACAGCGAGAGGGGTTTTACGAGCAGTACTTC.

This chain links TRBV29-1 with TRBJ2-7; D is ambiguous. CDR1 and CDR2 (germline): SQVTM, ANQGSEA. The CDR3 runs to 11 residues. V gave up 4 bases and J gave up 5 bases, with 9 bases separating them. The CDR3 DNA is TGCAGCGTTGCACAGTGGGACGAGCAGTACTTC. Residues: CSVAQWDEQYF.

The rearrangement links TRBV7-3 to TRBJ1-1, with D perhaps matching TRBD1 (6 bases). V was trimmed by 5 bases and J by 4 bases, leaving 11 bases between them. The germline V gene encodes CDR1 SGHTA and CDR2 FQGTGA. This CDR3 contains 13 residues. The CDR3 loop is CASSLGGSTEAFF. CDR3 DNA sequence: TGTGCCAGCAGCCTAGGGGGGTCCACTGAAGCTTTCTTT.

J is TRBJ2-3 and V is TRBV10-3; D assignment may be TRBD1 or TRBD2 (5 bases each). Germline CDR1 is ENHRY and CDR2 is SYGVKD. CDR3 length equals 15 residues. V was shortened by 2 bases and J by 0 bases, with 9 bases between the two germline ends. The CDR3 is CAISERGDSTDTQYF. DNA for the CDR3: TGTGCCATCAGTGAGCGAGGGGACAGCACAGATACGCAGTATTTT.

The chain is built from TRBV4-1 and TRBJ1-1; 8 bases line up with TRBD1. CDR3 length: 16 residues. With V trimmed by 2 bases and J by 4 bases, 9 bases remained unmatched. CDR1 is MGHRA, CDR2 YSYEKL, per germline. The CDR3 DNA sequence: TGCGCCAGCAGCCAAACACAGGGGGACCCCCCCACTGAAGCTTTCTTT. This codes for CASSQTQGDPPTEAFF.

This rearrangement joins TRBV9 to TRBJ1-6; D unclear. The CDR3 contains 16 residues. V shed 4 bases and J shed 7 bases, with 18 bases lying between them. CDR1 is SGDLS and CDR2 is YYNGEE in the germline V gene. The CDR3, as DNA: TGTGCCAGCAGCCACCGTGTAACCGCGGGGAATTCACCCCTCCACTTT. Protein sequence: CASSHRVTAGNSPLHF.

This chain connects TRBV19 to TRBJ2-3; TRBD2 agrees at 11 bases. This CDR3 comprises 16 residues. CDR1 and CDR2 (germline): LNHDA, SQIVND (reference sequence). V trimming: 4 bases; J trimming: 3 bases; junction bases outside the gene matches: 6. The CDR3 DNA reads TGTGCCAGTAGTAGGATTTCTAGCGGGGGGACAGATACGCAGTATTTT. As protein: CASSRISSGGTDTQYF.

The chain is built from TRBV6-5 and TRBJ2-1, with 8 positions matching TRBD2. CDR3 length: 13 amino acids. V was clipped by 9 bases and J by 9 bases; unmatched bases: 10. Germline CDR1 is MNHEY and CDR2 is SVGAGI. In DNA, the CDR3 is TGTGCCAGAGGGGTTGAGCGGGGGAGTGAGCAGTTCTTC. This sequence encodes CARGVERGSEQFF.

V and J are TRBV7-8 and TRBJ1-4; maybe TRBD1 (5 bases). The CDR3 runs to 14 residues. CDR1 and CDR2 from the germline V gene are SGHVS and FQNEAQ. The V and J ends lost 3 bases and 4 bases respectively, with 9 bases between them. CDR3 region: CASSFSGGNEKLFF. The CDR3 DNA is TGTGCCAGCAGCTTTTCCGGGGGTAATGAAAAACTGTTTTTT.

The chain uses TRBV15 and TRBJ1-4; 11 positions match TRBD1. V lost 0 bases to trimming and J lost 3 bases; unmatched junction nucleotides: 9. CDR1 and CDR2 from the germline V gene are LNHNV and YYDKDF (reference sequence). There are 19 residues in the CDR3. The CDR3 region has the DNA TGTGCCACCAGCAGAGATCTCTGGGGGACAGGGGGTTCTAATGAAAAACTGTTTTTT. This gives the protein CATSRDLWGTGGSNEKLFF.

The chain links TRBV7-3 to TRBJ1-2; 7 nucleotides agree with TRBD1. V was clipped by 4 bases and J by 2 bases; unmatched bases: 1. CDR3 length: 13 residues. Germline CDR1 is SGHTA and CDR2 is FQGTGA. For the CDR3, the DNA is TGTGCCAGCAGCTGGGACAGAAACTATGGCTACACCTTC. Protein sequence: CASSWDRNYGYTF.

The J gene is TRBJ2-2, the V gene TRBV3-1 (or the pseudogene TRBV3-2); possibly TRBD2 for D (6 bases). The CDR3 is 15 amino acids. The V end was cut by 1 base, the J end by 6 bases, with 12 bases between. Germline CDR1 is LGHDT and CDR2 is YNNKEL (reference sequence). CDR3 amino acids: CASSQGGGMAGELFF. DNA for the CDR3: TGTGCCAGCAGCCAAGGTGGGGGGATGGCCGGGGAGCTGTTTTTT.

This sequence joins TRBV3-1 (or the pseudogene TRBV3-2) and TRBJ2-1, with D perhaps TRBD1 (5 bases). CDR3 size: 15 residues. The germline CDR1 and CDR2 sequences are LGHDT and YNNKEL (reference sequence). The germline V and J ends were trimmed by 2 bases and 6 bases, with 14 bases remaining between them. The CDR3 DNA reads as TGTGCCAGCAGCCAAAGCAGGGCCGTCTTCAATGAGCAGTTCTTC. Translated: CASSQSRAVFNEQFF.

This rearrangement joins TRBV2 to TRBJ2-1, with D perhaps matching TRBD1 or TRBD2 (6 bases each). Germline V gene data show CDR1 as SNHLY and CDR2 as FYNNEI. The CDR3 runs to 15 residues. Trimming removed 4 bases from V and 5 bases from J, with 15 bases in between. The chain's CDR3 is CASSGGAFADNEQFF. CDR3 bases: TGTGCCAGCAGTGGGGGGGCGTTCGCGGACAATGAGCAGTTCTTC.

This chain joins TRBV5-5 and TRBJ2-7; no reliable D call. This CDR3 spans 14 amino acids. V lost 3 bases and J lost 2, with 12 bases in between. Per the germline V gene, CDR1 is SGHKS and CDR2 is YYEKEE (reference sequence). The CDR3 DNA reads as TGTGCCAGCAGCTCCTCCCTAGGGCCCTACGAGCAGTACTTC. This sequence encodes CASSSSLGPYEQYF.

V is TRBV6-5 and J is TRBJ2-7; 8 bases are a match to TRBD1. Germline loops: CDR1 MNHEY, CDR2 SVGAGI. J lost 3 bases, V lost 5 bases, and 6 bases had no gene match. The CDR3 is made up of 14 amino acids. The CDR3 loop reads CASSLRTGHYEQYF. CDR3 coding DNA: TGTGCCAGCAGTCTTCGGACAGGGCACTACGAGCAGTACTTC.

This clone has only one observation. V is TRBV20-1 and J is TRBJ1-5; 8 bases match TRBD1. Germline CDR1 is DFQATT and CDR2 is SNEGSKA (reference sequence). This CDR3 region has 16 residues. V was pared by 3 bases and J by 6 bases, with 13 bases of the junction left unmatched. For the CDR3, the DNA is TGCAGTGCTAGTAAGCAGGGGGCAGGATCGGTTCAGCCCCAGCATTTT. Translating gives CSASKQGAGSVQPQHF.

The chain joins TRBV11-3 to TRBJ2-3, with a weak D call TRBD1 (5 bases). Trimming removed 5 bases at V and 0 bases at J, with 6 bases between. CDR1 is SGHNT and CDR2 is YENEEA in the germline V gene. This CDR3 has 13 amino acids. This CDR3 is CASSRQSTDTQYF. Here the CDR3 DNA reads TGTGCCAGCAGCCGACAGAGCACAGATACGCAGTATTTT.

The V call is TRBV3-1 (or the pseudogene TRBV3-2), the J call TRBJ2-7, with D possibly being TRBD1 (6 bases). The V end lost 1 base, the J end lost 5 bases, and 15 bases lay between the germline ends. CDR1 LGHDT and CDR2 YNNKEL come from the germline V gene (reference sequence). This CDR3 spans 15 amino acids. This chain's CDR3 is CASSQGQAPSDEQYF. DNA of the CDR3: TGTGCCAGCAGCCAAGGACAGGCCCCTTCTGACGAGCAGTACTTC.

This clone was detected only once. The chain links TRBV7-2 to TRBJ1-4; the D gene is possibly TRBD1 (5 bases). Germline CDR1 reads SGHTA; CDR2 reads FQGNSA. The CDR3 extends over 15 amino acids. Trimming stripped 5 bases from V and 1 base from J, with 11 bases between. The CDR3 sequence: CASSPTGVTNEKLFF. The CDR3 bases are TGTGCCAGCAGCCCGACGGGGGTAACTAATGAAAAACTGTTTTTT.

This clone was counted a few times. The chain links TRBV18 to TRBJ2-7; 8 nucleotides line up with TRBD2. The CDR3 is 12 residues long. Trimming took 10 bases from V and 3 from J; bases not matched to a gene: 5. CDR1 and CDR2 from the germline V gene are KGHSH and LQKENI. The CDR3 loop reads CATAGGGYEQYF. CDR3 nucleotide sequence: TGTGCCACCGCCGGGGGGGGCTACGAGCAGTACTTC.

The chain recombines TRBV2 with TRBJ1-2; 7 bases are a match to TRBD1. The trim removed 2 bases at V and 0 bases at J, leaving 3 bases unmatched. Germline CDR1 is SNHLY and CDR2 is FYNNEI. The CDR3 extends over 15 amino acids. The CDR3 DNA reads TGTGCCAGCAGTGAACAGGGGGTGGCTAACTATGGCTACACCTTC. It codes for CASSEQGVANYGYTF.

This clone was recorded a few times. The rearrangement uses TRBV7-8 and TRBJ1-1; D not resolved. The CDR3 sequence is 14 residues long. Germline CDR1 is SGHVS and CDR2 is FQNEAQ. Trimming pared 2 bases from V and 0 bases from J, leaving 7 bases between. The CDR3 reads CASSLTELNTEAFF. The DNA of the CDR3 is TGTGCCAGCAGCTTAACAGAATTGAACACTGAAGCTTTCTTT.